Presented here are 5 T cell receptor beta chains from one specimen sequenced in a study of CD8 T cells in ankylosing spondylitis. Each CDR3 protein is one row after TCRdb ran MiXCR on the 5' RACE reads. The table has 670,000 or so distinct CDR3 sequences, around 20% seen once. The study, taken as a whole, reports: A motif of eight highly homologous TCR beta variants was seen as apparently characteristic of ankylosing spondylitis blood.

Their antigen targets remain unknown. The material sequenced was blood, either unsorted or a sorted T cell fraction (not recorded which). These receptors originate from a male donor with ankylosing spondylitis.

The gene calls are TRBV7-9 and TRBJ2-6, with TRBD2 as a possible D gene (6 bases). Germline loops: CDR1 SEHNR, CDR2 FQNEAQ (reference sequence). The CDR3 runs to 17 residues. The V end was cut by 2 bases, the J end by 0 bases, with 11 bases between. Here the CDR3 DNA reads TGTGCCAGCAGCTTAACCCAGGGACTCTCTGGGGCCAACGTCCTGACTTTC. Protein: CASSLTQGLSGANVLTF.

The J gene is TRBJ2-3, the V gene TRBV20-1, with 12 nucleotides matching TRBD2. Germline lookup yields CDR1 DFQATT and CDR2 SNEGSKA (reference sequence). Losses at the gene ends were 5 bases for V and 0 bases for J; bases not matched to a gene: 6. CDR3 length equals 16 residues. Written as DNA, the CDR3 is TGCAGTGCTTGGTGGACTAGCGGGACTAGCACAGATACGCAGTATTTT. Translation gives CSAWWTSGTSTDTQYF.

This clonotype turned up a few times. V usage is TRBV29-1 and J usage is TRBJ2-3; weak D call: TRBD2 (6 bases). V lost 5 bases and J 2 bases, leaving 14 bases between the germline ends. The CDR3 loop spans 14 amino acids. Germline V gene data show CDR1 as SQVTM and CDR2 as ANQGSEA. CDR3 nucleotide sequence: TGCAGCGTTAAACCGGGACTTCACACAGATACGCAGTATTTT. It specifies CSVKPGLHTDTQYF.

In its sample, this clonotype was seen a few times. The J gene is TRBJ2-2, the V gene TRBV15; the match to TRBD1 covers 8 bases. V trimming: 4 bases; J trimming: 4 bases; junction bases outside the gene matches: 2. The germline V gene has CDR1 LNHNV and CDR2 YYDKDF (reference sequence). This CDR3 is 14 amino acids long. The CDR3 DNA reads TGTGCCACCAGCACGACAGGGGCCACCGGGGAGCTGTTTTTT. Its protein is CATSTTGATGELFF.

CDR3 bases: TGTGCCAGCAGCAAAGAGGAGGGCAGGGTGGTATCACCCCTCCACTTT. Its translation: CASSKEEGRVVSPLHF. The chain recombines TRBV21-1 with TRBJ1-6. TRBV21-1 is flagged as a pseudogene. The CDR3 runs 16 residues.